The source of this T cell receptor beta chain is a study of T cell clones after liver transplantation. Study summary: TCRbeta sequencing after a pre-transplant mixed lymphocyte reaction identified graft-donor-reactive clones, later tracked in post-transplant blood. Graft-donor-reactive sequences were compared with third-party-reactive TCRbeta sequences from pre-transplant mixed lymphocyte reactions.

Generated by immunoSEQ multiplex PCR, the TCRdb table keeps only in-frame clones and is missing some. In the table there are tens of thousands of clones, 71% of which are singletons. The receptor was isolated from a human donor who received a liver transplant. Sample: CD4+ T cells from blood, taken before liver transplant.

CDR3: CASGKGPSTDTQYF. The CDR3 DNA sequence: TGTGCCAGCGGGAAGGGGCCCAGCACAGATACGCAGTATTTT. This sequence joins TRBV7-2 and TRBJ2-3, with D possibly TRBD1 on 5 matching bases. The CDR3 spans 14 residues. The ends were cut back, 8 bases at V and 0 bases at J, with 12 bases in the middle. Germline CDR1 SGHTA, CDR2 FQGNSA.